This T cell receptor (beta chain) was observed in a study of T cells expressing NK-cell markers. Study summary: Within the sequenced cohort of eight donors, seven exhibited HCMV seropositivity and one was seronegative.

There are 15 residues in the CDR3. The germline CDR1 and CDR2 sequences are SEHNR and FQNEAQ (reference sequence). Generation of TCR beta cDNA was performed by 5'RACE template switching incorporating UMIs. TCRdb reprocessed the 5' RACE reads, with one entry per CDR3 protein and no DNA. In total, the table holds about 160,000 distinct CDR3 sequences. Concerning this clonotype itself: Its antigen is currently unknown.

Study-level points and caveats: One observes that, in a handful of donors, these clonotypes were also the leading ones within the CD3+CD56-NKG2C+ fraction. The study found dominant NKG2C+ clonotypes at roughly 1.0-7.0% of CD8+ T cells in about six donors.

The sample consisted of blood T cells: a sorted CD56 or NKG2C T cell subset, CD4+ or CD8+ T cells, or bulk PBMC T cells (not recorded which). The TCR was taken from a woman aged 18-69 years in good health. This chain joins TRBV7-9 and TRBJ1-1; TCRdb's D call, TRBD1, is unchecked because there is no DNA. The CDR3 spells CASSLGGTVNTEAFF.